The source of this T cell receptor beta chain is a study of shared clonotypes between healthy human individuals. In germline, CDR1 is MNHNS, CDR2 SASEGT. The CDR3 extends over 14 amino acids. Trimming took 6 bases from V and 7 from J, leaving 18 bases between them. Source study methods: From ImmunoSEQ came sequences covering only the junction and carrying no quality scores, so filtering differed. Libraries were prepared by immunoSEQ multiplex PCR; TCRdb keeps only in-frame clonotypes and omits some of them. V and J calls plus clone size are reproduced from that table; the DNA served to infer D and trimming. The table has about 1.1 million clones, around 77% seen once.

This TCR was sampled from a man in his late teens or twenties in good health. Some clones in this sample may be carry-over from other donors' samples. Sequenced: memory CD4+ T cells from PBMCs. Specified subset: CD45RA-negative fraction. The rearrangement links TRBV6-1 to TRBJ1-2; D remains unclear. In DNA, the CDR3 is TGTGCCAGCAGACCCCCCGGGGAGAAGAGTGGCTACACCTTC. Protein sequence: CASRPPGEKSGYTF.